One and the same sample provided the 21 T cell receptor beta chains below, sequenced in a study of breast tumors, draining lymph nodes, adjacent tissues listed by TCRdb under 2016. The library was obtained by multiplex PCR. TCRdb shows the sequencer as Illumina HiSeq 2000. The public reads were reanalyzed by TCRdb: fastp trimming at Q25, MiXCR alignment, in-frame beta chains only. Under each unique CDR3 protein, matching rows form one entry showing the most common genes and DNA. This sample lists approximately 250,000 distinct CDR3 sequences; approximately 36% were detected once. Approximately 3.5% of the sample belongs to the ten largest clones. The axillary draining lymph nodes of breast cancer patients were the source of the lymph node samples. Sequencing was carried out using axillary lymph node tissue. These receptors were obtained from a female donor with breast cancer. Some clones in this sample may be carry-over from other donors' samples.

This clonotype was found many times. This rearrangement joins TRBV7-2 to TRBJ2-7, with a tentative D call TRBD1 (5 bases). CDR3 length equals 14 residues. Trimming stripped 1 base from V and 3 bases from J, with 10 bases between. Germline CDR1 is SGHTA and CDR2 is FQGNSA. CDR3 nucleotides: TGTGCCAGCAGCTTAGTGGGGCTTGACTACGAGCAGTACTTC. Its translation: CASSLVGLDYEQYF.

This clonotype was observed a handful of times. The J gene is TRBJ2-7, the V gene TRBV6-1; a weak D match, TRBD2 (7 bases). The V gene lost 7 bases and the J gene lost 9 bases, with 22 bases spanning the gap. CDR3 length: 14 residues. CDR1 and CDR2 (germline): MNHNS, SASEGT. In nucleotides, the CDR3 is TGTGCCAGCAAGCAACGGGGGGCCGGGATGTGGCAGTACTTC. It codes for CASKQRGAGMWQYF.

The chain is built from TRBV20-1 and TRBJ2-3, with TRBD1 identical over 11 bases. Losses at the gene ends were 5 bases for V and 11 bases for J; bases not matched to a gene: 18. This CDR3 has 16 residues. The germline CDR1 and CDR2 sequences are DFQATT and SNEGSKA (reference sequence). CDR3 loop: CSAWTGGIKIDNEQYF. CDR3 DNA sequence: TGCAGTGCTTGGACAGGGGGCATAAAAATCGACAATGAGCAGTATTTT.

This clonotype was detected a few times. The rearrangement links TRBV7-9 to TRBJ1-6; D not resolved. The germline V gene has CDR1 SEHNR and CDR2 FQNEAQ (reference sequence). The CDR3 is made up of 14 amino acids. V was trimmed by 5 bases and J by 4 bases, leaving 9 bases between them. In nucleotides, the CDR3 is TGTGCCAGCAGCCTCACGGATTATAATTCACCCCTCCACTTT. Translation: CASSLTDYNSPLHF.

This clonotype was observed many times. The genes are TRBV11-2 and TRBJ2-7, with D perhaps matching TRBD2 (5 bases). Between the trimmed V and J ends, which lost 5 bases and 7 bases, there was a span of 12 bases. Germline V CDR1 and CDR2: SGHAT, FQNNGV. The CDR3 extends over 12 amino acids. CDR3 residues: CASSPRLQEQYF. CDR3 sequence (DNA): TGTGCCAGCAGCCCAAGACTACAGGAGCAGTACTTC.

In this sample, this clonotype turned up many times. This chain joins TRBV18 and TRBJ2-5; 14 bases are shared with TRBD2. The CDR3 covers 17 residues. The V gene end was trimmed by 0 bases and the J gene end by 2 bases; junction bases not matched to a gene: 2. Germline assignment: CDR1 KGHSH and CDR2 LQKENI. The CDR3 is CASSPPGLAGAQETQYF. DNA for the CDR3: TGTGCCAGCTCACCACCGGGACTAGCGGGGGCACAAGAGACCCAGTACTTC.

This clonotype was counted once. One junction end disagrees with the germline gene, perhaps due to a read error. The chain links TRBV5-1 to TRBJ1-6; a possible D gene is TRBD1 (6 bases). The CDR3 has 14 amino acids. Germline V gives CDR1 SGHRS, CDR2 YFSETQ. The CDR3 DNA follows: TGCGCCAGCAGCCAACAGGGTGGGAATTCCCCCCTCCACTTT. Encoded protein: CASSQQGGNSPLHF.

The chain carries TRBV4-1 and TRBJ2-2; 10 nucleotides agree with TRBD1. The CDR3 contains 17 residues. In germline, CDR1 is MGHRA, CDR2 YSYEKL. V lost 0 bases and J lost 2; bases outside the gene matches: 3. The CDR3 protein is CASSQDRQGANTGELFF. The CDR3 nucleotides read TGCGCCAGCAGCCAAGATCGACAGGGGGCCAACACCGGGGAGCTGTTTTTT.

Regarding this clonotype: At one end, the junction sequence differs from germline, possibly due to a read error. The rearrangement uses TRBV9 and TRBJ2-7; the D gene could be TRBD1 or TRBD2 (5 bases each). This CDR3 is 14 amino acids long. Germline CDR1 and CDR2: SGDLS and YYNGEE. CDR3 residues: CASSPGSPAGEQSF. The CDR3 DNA reads as TGTGCCAGCAGCCCAGGGTCGCCGGCGGGCGAGCAGTCCTTC.

This clonotype was observed at least ten times. The J gene is TRBJ2-5, the V gene TRBV29-1, with D possibly TRBD1 on 6 matching bases. V gave up 6 bases and J gave up 3 bases, with 17 bases separating them. CDR1 is SQVTM, CDR2 ANQGSEA, per germline. The CDR3 is made up of 14 amino acids. The CDR3 coding sequence is TGCAGCGTGGCCCCCGGGACAACTGAAGAGACCCAGTACTTC. Translated, it gives CSVAPGTTEETQYF.

This clonotype showed up many times. V gene TRBV29-1 combines with J gene TRBJ2-2, with 8 bases aligning to TRBD1. Germline CDR1 is SQVTM and CDR2 is ANQGSEA. V lost 7 bases, J lost 1 base, and 5 bases stayed unmatched. There are 14 residues in the CDR3. The CDR3 is CSALDRGNTGELFF. Written as DNA, the CDR3 is TGCAGCGCCCTAGACAGGGGGAACACCGGGGAGCTGTTTTTT.

CDR3: CASSPRAGGGPQETQYF. Here the CDR3 DNA reads TGTGCCAGCAGCCCCCGGGCGGGCGGGGGGCCTCAAGAGACCCAGTACTTC. The genes are TRBV5-4 and TRBJ2-5, with 8 bases fitting TRBD2. From germline, CDR1 is SGHNT and CDR2 YYREEE (reference sequence). CDR3 length: 17 amino acids. Unmatched junction bases numbered 13, after V lost 4 bases and J lost 2 bases.

This clonotype was seen repeatedly, ten times or more. The chain has TRBV20-1 and TRBJ2-1; 7 bases align to TRBD2. V shed 0 bases and J 3 bases; nucleotides not matched to a gene: 5. Per germline, CDR1 DFQATT and CDR2 SNEGSKA (reference sequence). This CDR3 has 15 residues. The CDR3 coding sequence is TGCAGTGCTAGAGATATGGCGGGAGACTACAATGAGCAGTTCTTC. Residues: CSARDMAGDYNEQFF.

The gene calls are TRBV20-1 and TRBJ1-2, with D uncertain. Germline V lookup: CDR1 DFQATT, CDR2 SNEGSKA (reference sequence). The CDR3 is 16 amino acids. Trimming shortened V by 0 bases and J by 5 bases, and 19 bases separated the two germline ends. CDR3 sequence reads: CSAREGSGELGYGYTF. In nucleotides, the CDR3 is TGCAGTGCTAGAGAGGGTAGCGGGGAGTTAGGATATGGCTACACCTTC.

This clonotype was recorded many times. The chain employs TRBV12-3 or TRBV12-4 and TRBJ1-2; 7 bases are shared with TRBD1. The ends lost 3 bases at V and 5 bases at J; junction bases unmatched: 3. There are 13 residues in the CDR3. CDR3 residues: CASSFRGEYGYTF. The CDR3 DNA reads TGTGCCAGCAGTTTCAGGGGGGAATATGGCTACACCTTC.

This clonotype was counted a single time. The J gene is TRBJ2-7, the V gene TRBV7-9, with D perhaps TRBD2 (5 bases). The CDR3 loop spans 14 amino acids. Germline V gives CDR1 SEHNR, CDR2 FQNEAQ (reference sequence). V shed 6 bases and J shed 3 bases, with 15 bases lying between them. The CDR3 DNA reads TGTGCCAGCAGTTTCGCGGGCCGCCACTACGAGCAGTACTTC. Protein: CASSFAGRHYEQYF.

Many counts were recorded for this clonotype. It may be a read error: a sequence one base away is much more abundant. The genes are TRBV12-5 and TRBJ2-7, with 7 bases identical to TRBD1. The CDR3 runs to 14 residues. Germline assignment: CDR1 LGHNT and CDR2 FRNRAP. After removal of 5 bases from V and 2 bases from J, the junction contained 6 bases not matched to a gene. As DNA, the CDR3 is TGTGCTAGTGGTCCGAGACAGGGTCCCTACGAGCAGTACTTC. Protein product: CASGPRQGPYEQYF.

At least ten counts were recorded for this clonotype. The rearrangement uses TRBV11-3 and TRBJ2-1; 7 positions agree with TRBD2. Germline CDR1 SGHNT, CDR2 YENEEA. Germline trimming cut 6 bases from V and 4 bases from J; bases unmatched to any gene: 9. This CDR3 contains 15 residues. The CDR3 region has the DNA TGTGCCAGCAGAAAACGGGACTACCCATACAATGAGCAGTTCTTC. Translation: CASRKRDYPYNEQFF. Full variable domain (remainder filled in from reference TRBV11-3 and TRBJ2-1): EAGVVQSPRYKIIEKKQPVAFWCNPISGHNTLYWYLQNLGQGPELLIRYENEEAVDDSQLPKDRFSAERLKGVDSTLKIQPAELGDSAVYLCASRKRDYPYNEQFFGPGTRLTVL.

This clonotype was picked up one time. The chain employs TRBV2 and TRBJ1-2; 7 nucleotides agree with TRBD1. Losses at the gene ends were 3 bases for V and 7 bases for J; bases not matched to a gene: 5. The CDR3 runs to 13 residues. CDR1 SNHLY and CDR2 FYNNEI come from the germline V gene. Here the CDR3 reads CASSETGFIGYTF. The CDR3 DNA sequence: TGTGCCAGCAGTGAGACAGGGTTCATTGGCTACACCTTC.

V and J are TRBV6-1 and TRBJ2-3; D perhaps matches TRBD2 (7 bases). The V end was cut by 3 bases, the J end by 2 bases, with 15 bases between. Per germline, CDR1 MNHNS and CDR2 SASEGT. This CDR3 has 16 residues. The CDR3 DNA sequence: TGTGCCAGCAGTGAGGGTTGGGGGGGGGCCACAGATACGCAGTATTTT. Its translation: CASSEGWGGATDTQYF.

To note about this clonotype: Since a much larger clone is just one base distant, this may be a read error. In nucleotides, the CDR3 is TGTGCCAGCAGCGGCGGCAGGACCCCTACGCAGTATTTT. The encoded protein is CASSGGRTPTQYF. The chain couples TRBV3-1 to TRBJ2-3; D remains ambiguous. This CDR3 is 13 amino acids long. From germline, CDR1 is LGHDT and CDR2 YNNKEL (reference sequence). V shed 5 bases and J shed 8 bases, with 14 bases lying between them.